These T cell receptor beta chains were read from a single sample in a study of T cell repertoires in aging, cancer and after chemotherapy. TCRdb fed the multiplex PCR reads into MiXCR, producing one record per CDR3 protein. The sample has approximately 5,900 distinct CDR3 sequences, more than 25% seen once. The specimen sequenced was blood. These receptors all come from a human donor in good health. Each CDR3 is given with its conserved first and last residue. Fields, in order: clone size, J gene, D gene, V gene, CDR3 protein, CDR3 DNA. A D gene is named only where the DNA matches it firmly. Where a row states a size, it is once, few, many or the class of an expanded clone; other rows omit it.

>medium-sized|TRBJ1-6|.|TRBV6-5
CASSYRQGANSPLHF
TGTGCCAGCAGTTACAGGCAGGGAGCTAATTCACCCCTCCACTTT
>.|TRBJ1-2|TRBD1|TRBV6-1
CASSQGTGLSSSYVYTF
TGTGCCAGCAGTCAAGGGACAGGGTTAAGCTCTTCCTATGTCTACACCTTC
>.|TRBJ2-2|.|TRBV6-6
CASSGGTNTGELFF
TGTGCCAGCAGCGGGGGAACGAACACCGGGGAGCTGTTTTTT
>few|TRBJ1-6|TRBD1|TRBV27
CASSLGGPRGNNSPLHF
TGTGCCAGCAGTCTAGGGGGCCCACGGGGTAATAATTCACCCCTCCACTTT
>medium-sized|TRBJ2-5|.|TRBV6-2/TRBV6-3
CASSPGRNAQETQYF
TGTGCCAGCAGTCCGGGACGGAACGCCCAAGAGACCCAGTACTTC
>.|TRBJ1-2|TRBD1|TRBV30
CAWSVLAGGLQGYTF
TGTGCCTGGAGTGTACTGGCAGGGGGGTTGCAGGGCTACACCTTC
>.|TRBJ2-7|TRBD1|TRBV28
CASSWTGRHEQYF
TGTGCCAGCAGTTGGACAGGGAGGCACGAGCAGTACTTC
>.|TRBJ2-1|.|TRBV7-2
CASSPRGSGLSYNEQFF
TGTGCCAGCAGCCCCCGGGGTAGCGGTCTCTCCTACAATGAGCAGTTCTTC
>few|TRBJ2-5|TRBD2|TRBV5-1
CASSLPLAGGLEETQYF
TGCGCCAGCAGCTTACCCCTAGCGGGAGGTTTGGAAGAGACCCAGTACTTC
>.|TRBJ2-7|.|TRBV6-2/TRBV6-3
CASSSRTIGTYEQYF
TGTGCCAGCAGTTCAAGGACTATCGGCACCTACGAGCAGTACTTC
>few|TRBJ2-3|TRBD2|TRBV5-3
CADALGPSGSTDTQYF
TGTGCTGACGCCTTAGGTCCTAGCGGGAGCACAGATACGCAGTATTTT
>.|TRBJ2-7|TRBD2|TRBV11-2
CASSLAGDSYEQYF
TGTGCCAGCAGCTTGGCGGGGGACTCCTACGAGCAGTACTTC
>few|TRBJ1-1|.|TRBV15
CATSRRGGMNTEAFF
TGTGCCACCAGCAGAAGGGGGGGAATGAACACTGAAGCTTTCTTT
>few|TRBJ2-2|.|TRBV5-1
CASSPGTLGNTGELFF
TGCGCCAGCAGCCCCGGGACTCTAGGGAACACCGGGGAGCTGTTTTTT